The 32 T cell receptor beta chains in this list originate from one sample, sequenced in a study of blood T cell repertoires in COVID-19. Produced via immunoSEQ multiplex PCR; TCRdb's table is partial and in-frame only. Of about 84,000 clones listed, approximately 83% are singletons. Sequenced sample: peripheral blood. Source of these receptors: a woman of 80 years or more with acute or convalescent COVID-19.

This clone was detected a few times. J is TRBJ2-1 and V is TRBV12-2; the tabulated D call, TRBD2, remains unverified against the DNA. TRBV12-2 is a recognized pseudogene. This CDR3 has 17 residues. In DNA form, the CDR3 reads TGTGCAAGTCGCCCTGGACTAGCGGGTTTCCCCTACAATGAGCAGTTCTTC. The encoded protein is CASRPGLAGFPYNEQFF.

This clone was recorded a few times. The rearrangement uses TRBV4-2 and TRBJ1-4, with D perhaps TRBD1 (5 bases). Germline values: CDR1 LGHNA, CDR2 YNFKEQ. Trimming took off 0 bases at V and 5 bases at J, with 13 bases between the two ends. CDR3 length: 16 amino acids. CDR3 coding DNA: TGTGCCAGCAGCCAAGAGAGGGGTGCGGGGAATGAAAAACTGTTTTTT. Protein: CASSQERGAGNEKLFF.

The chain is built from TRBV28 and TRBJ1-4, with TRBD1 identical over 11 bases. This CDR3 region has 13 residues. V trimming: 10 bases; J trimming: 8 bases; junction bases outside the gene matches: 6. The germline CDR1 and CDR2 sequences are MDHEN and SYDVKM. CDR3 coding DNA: TGTGCCACCGGACAGGGGGCGATCGAAAAACTGTTTTTT. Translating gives CATGQGAIEKLFF.

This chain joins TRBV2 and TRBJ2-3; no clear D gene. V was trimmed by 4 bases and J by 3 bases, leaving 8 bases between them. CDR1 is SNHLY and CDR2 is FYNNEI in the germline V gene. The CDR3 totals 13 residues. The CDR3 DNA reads TGTGCCAGCAGTGCCACATTAACAGATACGCAGTATTTT. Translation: CASSATLTDTQYF.

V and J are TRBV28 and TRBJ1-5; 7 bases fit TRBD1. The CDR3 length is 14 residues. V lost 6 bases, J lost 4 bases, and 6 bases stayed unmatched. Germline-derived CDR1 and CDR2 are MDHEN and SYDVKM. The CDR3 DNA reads TGTGCCAGCAGCCTCACAGGGGTTAATCAGCCCCAGCATTTT. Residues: CASSLTGVNQPQHF.

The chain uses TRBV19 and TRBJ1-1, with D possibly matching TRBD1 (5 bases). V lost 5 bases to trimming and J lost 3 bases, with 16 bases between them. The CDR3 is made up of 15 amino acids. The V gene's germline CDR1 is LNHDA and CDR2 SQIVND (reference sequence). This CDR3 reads CASSPSDKSYTEAFF. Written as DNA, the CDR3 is TGTGCCAGTAGTCCTTCGGACAAATCCTACACTGAAGCTTTCTTT.

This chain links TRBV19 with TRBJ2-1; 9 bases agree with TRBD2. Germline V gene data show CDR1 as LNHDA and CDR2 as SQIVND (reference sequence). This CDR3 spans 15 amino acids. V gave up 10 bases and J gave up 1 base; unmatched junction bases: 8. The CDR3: CATQAGGPSYNEQFF. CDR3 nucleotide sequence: TGTGCCACCCAAGCGGGAGGTCCTTCCTACAATGAGCAGTTCTTC.

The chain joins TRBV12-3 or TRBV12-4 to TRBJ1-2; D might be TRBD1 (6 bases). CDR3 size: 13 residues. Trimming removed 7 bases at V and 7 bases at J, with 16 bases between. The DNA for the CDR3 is TGTGCCAGCAACATACAGGGAAGGGGTGGCTACACCTTC. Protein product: CASNIQGRGGYTF.

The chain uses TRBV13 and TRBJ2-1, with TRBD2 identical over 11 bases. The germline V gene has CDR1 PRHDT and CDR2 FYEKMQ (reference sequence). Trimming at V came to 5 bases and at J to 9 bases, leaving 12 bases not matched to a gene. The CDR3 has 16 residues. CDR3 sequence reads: CASSHNSGRASGEQFF. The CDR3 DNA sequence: TGTGCCAGCAGCCATAATAGCGGGAGGGCCAGTGGTGAGCAGTTCTTC.

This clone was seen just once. The CDR3 coding sequence is TGTGCCAGCAGCTCACAGGGGGCCTACGAGCAGTACTTC. It codes for CASSSQGAYEQYF. The chain links TRBV5-6 to TRBJ2-7; TRBD1 agrees at 8 bases. Trimming removed 3 bases from V and 2 bases from J; junction bases left unmatched: 1. In germline, CDR1 is SGHDT, CDR2 YYEEEE. There are 13 residues in the CDR3.

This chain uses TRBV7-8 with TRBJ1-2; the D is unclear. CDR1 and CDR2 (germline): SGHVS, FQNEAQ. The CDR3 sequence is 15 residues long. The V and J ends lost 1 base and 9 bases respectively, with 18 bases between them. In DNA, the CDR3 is TGTGCCAGCAGCTTAGGCCCAGCTGGGAGTGGTCGCTACACCTTC. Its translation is CASSLGPAGSGRYTF. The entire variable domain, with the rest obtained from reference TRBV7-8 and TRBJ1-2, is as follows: GAGVSQSPRYKVAKRGQDVALRCDPISGHVSLFWYQQALGQGPEFLTYFQNEAQLDKSGLPSDRFFAERPEGSVSTLKIQRTQQEDSAVYLCASSLGPAGSGRYTFGSGTRLTVV.

The DNA for the CDR3 is TGTGCCAGTTCGGACAGGGGGCGTGAGGGTTCACCCCTCCACTTT. It codes for CASSDRGREGSPLHF. The V and J genes are TRBV28 and TRBJ1-6; 11 nucleotides agree with TRBD1. The germline CDR1 and CDR2 sequences are MDHEN and SYDVKM. V gave up 9 bases and J gave up 9 bases; unmatched junction bases: 10. The CDR3 has 15 residues. Filled out from reference TRBV28 and TRBJ1-6, the complete variable domain reads DVKVTQSSRYLVKRTGEKVFLECVQDMDHENMFWYRQDPGLGLRLIYFSYDVKMKEKGDIPEGYSVSREKKERFSLILESASTNQTSMYLCASSDRGREGSPLHFGNGTRLTVT.

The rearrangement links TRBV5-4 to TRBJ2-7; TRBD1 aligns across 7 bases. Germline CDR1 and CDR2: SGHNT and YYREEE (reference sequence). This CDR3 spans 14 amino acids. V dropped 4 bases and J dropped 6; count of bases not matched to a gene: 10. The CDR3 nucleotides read TGTGCCAGCAGCGCGCCCTCGGCAGGGGGCGAGCAGTACTTC. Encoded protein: CASSAPSAGGEQYF.

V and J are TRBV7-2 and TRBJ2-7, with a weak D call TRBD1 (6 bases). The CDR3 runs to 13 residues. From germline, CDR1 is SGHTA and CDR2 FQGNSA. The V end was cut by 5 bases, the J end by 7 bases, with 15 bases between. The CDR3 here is CASSPGTLLEQYF. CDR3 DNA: TGTGCCAGCAGCCCAGGGACACTTTTGGAGCAGTACTTC.

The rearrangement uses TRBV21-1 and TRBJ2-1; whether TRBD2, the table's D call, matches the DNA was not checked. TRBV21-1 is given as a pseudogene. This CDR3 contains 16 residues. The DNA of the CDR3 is TGTGCCAGCAGCAAAGGGGTAGCGGGAGGCCCCAATGAGCAGTTCTTC. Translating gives CASSKGVAGGPNEQFF.

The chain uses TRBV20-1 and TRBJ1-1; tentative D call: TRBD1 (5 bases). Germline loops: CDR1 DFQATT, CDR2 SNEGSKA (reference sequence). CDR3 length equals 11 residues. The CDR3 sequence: CSKYRYQKAFF. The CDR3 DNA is TGCAGCAAGTACAGGTATCAGAAAGCTTTCTTT.

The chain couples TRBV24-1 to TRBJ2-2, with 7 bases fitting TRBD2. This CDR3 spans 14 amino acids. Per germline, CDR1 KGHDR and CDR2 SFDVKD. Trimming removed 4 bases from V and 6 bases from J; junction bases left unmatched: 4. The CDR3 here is CATSDHRGAGELFF. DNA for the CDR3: TGTGCCACCAGTGACCATCGGGGGGCCGGGGAGCTGTTTTTT.

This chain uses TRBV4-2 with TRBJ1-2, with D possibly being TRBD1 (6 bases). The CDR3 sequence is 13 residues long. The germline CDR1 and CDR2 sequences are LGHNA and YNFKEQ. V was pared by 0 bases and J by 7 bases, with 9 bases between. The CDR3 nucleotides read TGTGCCAGCAGCCAAGAACAGGGCGGTGGCTACACCTTC. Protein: CASSQEQGGGYTF.

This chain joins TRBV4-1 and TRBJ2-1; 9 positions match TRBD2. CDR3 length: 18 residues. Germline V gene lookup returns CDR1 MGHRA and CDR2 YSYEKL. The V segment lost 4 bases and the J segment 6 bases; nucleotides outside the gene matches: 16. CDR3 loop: CASSRVDPGLASSNEQFF. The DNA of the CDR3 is TGCGCCAGCAGCCGAGTAGATCCGGGACTAGCCTCAAGCAATGAGCAGTTCTTC.

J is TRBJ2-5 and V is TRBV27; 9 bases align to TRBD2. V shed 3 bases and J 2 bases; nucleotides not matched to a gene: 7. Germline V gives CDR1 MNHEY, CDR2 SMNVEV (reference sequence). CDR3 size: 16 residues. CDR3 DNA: TGTGCCAGCAGTTTGGGCGGGGGGGTCGAGCAAGAGACCCAGTACTTC. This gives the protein CASSLGGGVEQETQYF.

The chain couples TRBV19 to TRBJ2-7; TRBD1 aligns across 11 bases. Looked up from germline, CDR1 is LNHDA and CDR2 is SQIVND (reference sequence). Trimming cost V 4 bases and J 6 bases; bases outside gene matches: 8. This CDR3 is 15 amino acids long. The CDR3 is CASSTPDRGHLEQYF. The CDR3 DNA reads TGTGCCAGTAGTACCCCGGACAGGGGGCACCTCGAGCAGTACTTC. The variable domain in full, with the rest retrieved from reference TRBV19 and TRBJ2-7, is DGGITQSPKYLFRKEGQNVTLSCEQNLNHDAMYWYRQDPGQGLRLIYYSQIVNDFQKGDIAEGYSVSREKKESFPLTVTSAQKNPTAFYLCASSTPDRGHLEQYFGPGTRLTVT.

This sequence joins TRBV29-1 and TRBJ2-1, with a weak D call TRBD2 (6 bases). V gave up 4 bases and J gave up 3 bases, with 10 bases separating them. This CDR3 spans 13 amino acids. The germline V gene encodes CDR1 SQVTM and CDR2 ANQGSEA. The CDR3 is CSVGLASYNEQFF. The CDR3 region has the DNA TGCAGCGTTGGGCTAGCGAGCTACAATGAGCAGTTCTTC.

This chain's CDR3 is CASSQDRTRGTDTQYF. In DNA form, the CDR3 reads TGCGCCAGCAGCCAAGATAGAACTAGAGGCACAGATACGCAGTATTTT. The chain has TRBV4-3 and TRBJ2-3, with D possibly matching TRBD2 (5 bases). V lost 0 bases and J 1 base, leaving 11 bases between the germline ends. Germline-derived CDR1 and CDR2 are LGHNA and YSLEER. CDR3 length equals 16 residues.

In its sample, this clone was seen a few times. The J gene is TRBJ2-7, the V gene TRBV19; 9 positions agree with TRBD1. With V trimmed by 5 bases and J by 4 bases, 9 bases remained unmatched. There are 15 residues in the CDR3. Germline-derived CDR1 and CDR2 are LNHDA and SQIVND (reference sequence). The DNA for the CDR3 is TGTGCCAGTAGTGTGACGTCGGGACAGGGATACGAGCAGTACTTC. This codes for CASSVTSGQGYEQYF.

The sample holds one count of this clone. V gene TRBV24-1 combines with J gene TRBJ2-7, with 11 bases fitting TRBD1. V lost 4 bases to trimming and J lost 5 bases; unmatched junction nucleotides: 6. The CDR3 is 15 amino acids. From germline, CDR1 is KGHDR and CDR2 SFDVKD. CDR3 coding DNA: TGTGCCACCAGTGACCCCGGACAGGGGGCTGACGAGCAGTACTTC. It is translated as CATSDPGQGADEQYF.

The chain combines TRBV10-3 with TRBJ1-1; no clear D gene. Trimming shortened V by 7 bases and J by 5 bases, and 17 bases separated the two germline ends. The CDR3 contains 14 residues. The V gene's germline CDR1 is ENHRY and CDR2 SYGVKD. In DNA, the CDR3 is TGTGCCATCATGAGGGCCCCTGAGGAAACTGAAGCTTTCTTT. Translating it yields CAIMRAPEETEAFF.

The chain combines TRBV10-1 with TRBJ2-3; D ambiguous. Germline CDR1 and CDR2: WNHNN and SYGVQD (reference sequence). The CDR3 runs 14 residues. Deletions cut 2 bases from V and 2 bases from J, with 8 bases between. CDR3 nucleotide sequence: TGCGCCAGCAGTGAGGTCCAGTCCACAGATACGCAGTATTTT. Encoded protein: CASSEVQSTDTQYF.

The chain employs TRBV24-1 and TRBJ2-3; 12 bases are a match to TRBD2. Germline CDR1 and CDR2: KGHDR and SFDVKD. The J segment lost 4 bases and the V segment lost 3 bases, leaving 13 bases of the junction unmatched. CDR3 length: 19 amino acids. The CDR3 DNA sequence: TGTGCCACCAGTGATGCGGGCCCTAGCGGGAGGGGAAGGGCAGATACGCAGTATTTT. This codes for CATSDAGPSGRGRADTQYF.

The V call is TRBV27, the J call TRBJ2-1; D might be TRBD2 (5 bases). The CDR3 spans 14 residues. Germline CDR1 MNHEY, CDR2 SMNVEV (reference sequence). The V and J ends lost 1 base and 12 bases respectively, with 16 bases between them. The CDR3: CASSLLDIGRGQFF. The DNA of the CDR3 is TGTGCCAGCAGTTTATTAGACATCGGTCGGGGGCAGTTCTTC.

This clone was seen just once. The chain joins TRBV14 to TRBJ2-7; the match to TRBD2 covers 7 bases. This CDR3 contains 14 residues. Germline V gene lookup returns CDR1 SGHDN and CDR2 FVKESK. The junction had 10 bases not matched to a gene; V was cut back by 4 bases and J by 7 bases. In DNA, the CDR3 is TGTGCCAGCAGCCGAGGGAGCCTGGGGGGGGAGCAGTACTTC. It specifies CASSRGSLGGEQYF.

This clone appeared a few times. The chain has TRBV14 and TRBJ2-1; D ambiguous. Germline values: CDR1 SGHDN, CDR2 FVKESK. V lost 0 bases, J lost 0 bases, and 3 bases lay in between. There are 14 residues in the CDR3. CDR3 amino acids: CASSQDSSYNEQFF. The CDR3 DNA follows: TGTGCCAGCAGCCAAGACAGCTCCTACAATGAGCAGTTCTTC.

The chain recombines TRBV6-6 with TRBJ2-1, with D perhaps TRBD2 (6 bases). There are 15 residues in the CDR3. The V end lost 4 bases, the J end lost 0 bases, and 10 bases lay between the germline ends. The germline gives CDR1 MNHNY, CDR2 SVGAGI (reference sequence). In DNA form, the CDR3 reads TGTGCCAGCAGTTCTGTAGCGGACTCCTACAATGAGCAGTTCTTC. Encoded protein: CASSSVADSYNEQFF.